This T cell receptor beta chain comes out of a study of cytomegalovirus exposure and HLA in healthy donors. Study findings and constraints: The Asian-associated ancestry cluster reportedly had fewer N-insertions than the roughly 720-donor mean in a later analysis. In a later analysis, at a false discovery rate of 0.05, about 16,000 TCR beta sequences matched HLA alleles.

The PCR ran on 60 Vbeta and 13 Jbeta primers. Some clones are missing from TCRdb's copy, which holds only in-frame ones; the method was immunoSEQ multiplex PCR. Among about 160,000 clones listed, roughly two thirds were seen once. Per germline, CDR1 MNHEY and CDR2 SMNVEV (reference sequence). The CDR3 extends over 13 amino acids. Trimming took 10 bases from V and 2 from J; bases not matched to a gene: 8. Remarks on this clone: Its specificity is unknown.

Specimen: PBMCs. This TCR was recovered from a woman aged 40 to 50 in good health and CMV-seropositive. The chain carries TRBV27 and TRBJ2-7, with TRBD2 matching over 7 bases. The CDR3 here is CATRMGGTYEQYF. In DNA form, the CDR3 reads TGTGCCACCCGAATGGGGGGGACCTACGAGCAGTACTTC.